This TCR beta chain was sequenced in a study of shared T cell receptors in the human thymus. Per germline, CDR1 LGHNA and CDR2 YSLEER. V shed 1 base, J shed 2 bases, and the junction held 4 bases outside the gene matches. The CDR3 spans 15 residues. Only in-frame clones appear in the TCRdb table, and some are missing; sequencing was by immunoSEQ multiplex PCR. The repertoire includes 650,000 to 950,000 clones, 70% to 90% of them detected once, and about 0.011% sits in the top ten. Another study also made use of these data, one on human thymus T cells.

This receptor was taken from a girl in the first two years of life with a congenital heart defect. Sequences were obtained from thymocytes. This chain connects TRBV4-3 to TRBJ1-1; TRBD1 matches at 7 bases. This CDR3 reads CASSQVDRVNTEAFF. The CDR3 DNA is TGCGCCAGCAGCCAAGTCGACAGGGTTAACACTGAAGCTTTCTTT.